Shown below are 26 T cell receptor beta chains from a single sample sequenced in a study of radiotherapy plus CTLA-4 blockade in lung cancer. This table comes from immunoSEQ multiplex PCR, and its TCRdb copy is limited to in-frame clones, with some not included. The table records around 99,000 clones, about 86% of them present only once. Sequencing was performed on peripheral blood, taken from a patient treated with radiotherapy plus ipilimumab. Receptors were obtained from a human donor with non-small cell lung cancer that progressed on radiotherapy plus ipilimumab.

J is TRBJ2-7 and V is TRBV21-1; TRBD1, the D gene given by the table, was not confirmed from the DNA. TRBV21-1 is a pseudogene. The CDR3 is made up of 17 amino acids. The CDR3 nucleotides are TGTGCCAGCAGCGAATGCCCCGGGACAGTAGATACCTACGAGCAGTACTTC. Translating gives CASSECPGTVDTYEQYF.

The chain has TRBV11-2 and TRBJ2-2; D gene unclear. The CDR3 is 14 residues long. V lost 2 bases and J 4 bases, leaving 8 bases between the germline ends. Germline V gives CDR1 SGHAT, CDR2 FQNNGV. The CDR3 region has the DNA TGTGCCAGCAGCTTAAATCCGAGCACCGGGGAGCTGTTTTTT. Translating gives CASSLNPSTGELFF.

Regarding this clone: Other DNA sequences in this specimen translate into the identical CDR3. The V call is TRBV19, the J call TRBJ2-3; D perhaps matches TRBD2 (5 bases). Germline V gene lookup returns CDR1 LNHDA and CDR2 SQIVND (reference sequence). V shed 1 base and J shed 6 bases, with 5 bases lying between them. CDR3 length: 12 amino acids. CDR3 DNA: TGTGCCAGTAGTATAGGAGGGGATACGCAGTATTTT. It is translated as CASSIGGDTQYF.

The genes are TRBV4-2 and TRBJ2-5; either TRBD1 or TRBD2 may fit D (7 bases each). Germline values: CDR1 LGHNA, CDR2 YNFKEQ. Trimming stripped 4 bases from V and 2 bases from J, with 11 bases between. The CDR3 is 14 amino acids. CDR3 sequence: CASSREGAQETQYF. CDR3 nucleotide sequence: TGTGCCAGCAGCCGGGAGGGGGCTCAAGAGACCCAGTACTTC.

This clone was recorded only once. The V and J genes are TRBV7-9 and TRBJ1-4; D is possibly TRBD1 (6 bases). The V and J ends lost 4 bases and 4 bases respectively, with 13 bases between them. There are 15 residues in the CDR3. The germline V gene encodes CDR1 SEHNR and CDR2 FQNEAQ (reference sequence). CDR3 sequence: CASSSRTALNEKLFF. The CDR3 coding sequence is TGTGCCAGCAGCTCTAGGACAGCACTTAATGAAAAACTGTTTTTT.

The chain has TRBV7-8 and TRBJ2-7, with 10 bases aligning to TRBD2. This CDR3 region has 15 residues. With V trimmed by 5 bases and J by 1 base, 5 bases remained unmatched. Germline CDR1 and CDR2: SGHVS and FQNEAQ. The CDR3 DNA reads TGTGCCAGCAGCCCCCTAGCGGGAGTATCCTACGAGCAGTACTTC. Protein product: CASSPLAGVSYEQYF.

J is TRBJ1-1 and V is TRBV11-2, with D possibly matching TRBD1 (6 bases). The CDR3 runs to 16 residues. Trimming took 7 bases from V and 2 from J, leaving 20 bases between them. Per germline, CDR1 SGHAT and CDR2 FQNNGV. The CDR3 spells CASTHGLGGPNTEAFF. The CDR3 coding sequence is TGTGCCAGCACCCACGGGCTGGGGGGGCCAAACACTGAAGCTTTCTTT.

A note on this clone: Different DNA sequences within this sample yield the same CDR3. The chain uses TRBV20-1 and TRBJ1-1; D is uncertain. Germline V gene data show CDR1 as DFQATT and CDR2 as SNEGSKA (reference sequence). Trimming cost V 6 bases and J 1 base, with 6 bases left between them. The CDR3 contains 11 residues. DNA of the CDR3: TGCAGTGCCCCGGGGAACACTGAAGCTTTCTTT. Its protein is CSAPGNTEAFF.

The chain couples TRBV27 to TRBJ1-1; tentatively, D is TRBD1 (6 bases). Germline V gives CDR1 MNHEY, CDR2 SMNVEV (reference sequence). The germline V and J ends were trimmed by 4 bases and 0 bases, with 18 bases remaining between them. The CDR3 is 17 residues long. CDR3 DNA sequence: TGTGCCAGCAGTTATCGTACCCCGGGACAATTGAACACTGAAGCTTTCTTT. It specifies CASSYRTPGQLNTEAFF.

This chain uses TRBV6-5 with TRBJ1-3; no definite D call. V shed 2 bases and J shed 0 bases, with 5 bases lying between them. The CDR3 covers 14 residues. CDR1 and CDR2 (germline): MNHEY, SVGAGI. CDR3 sequence: CASSYRGSGNTIYF. DNA of the CDR3: TGTGCCAGCAGTTACCGGGGCTCTGGAAACACCATATATTTT.

This clone was counted once. The junction does not match germline at one end; this may be a read error. Distinct nucleotide sequences in the sample also encode this CDR3. The chain is built from TRBV6-1 and TRBJ1-1; 7 nucleotides agree with TRBD1. The V gene's germline CDR1 is MNHNS and CDR2 SASEGT. The CDR3 sequence is 14 residues long. The CDR3 coding sequence is TGTGCCAGCAGCGAACAGGGGATGAACACCGAAGCTTTCTTT. It codes for CASSEQGMNTEAFF.

The V gene is TRBV19, the J gene TRBJ2-1; D may be TRBD1 (6 bases). The CDR3 runs to 19 residues. V was clipped by 6 bases and J by 0 bases, with 24 bases between them. CDR1 is LNHDA, CDR2 SQIVND, per germline (reference sequence). In DNA form, the CDR3 reads TGTGCCAGTAGAAGGGACATTATAGCGACAGCCAGCTCCTACAATGAGCAGTTCTTC. Translated, it gives CASRRDIIATASSYNEQFF.

The rearrangement uses TRBV5-1 and TRBJ1-4, with D possibly TRBD1 on 5 matching bases. The V gene's germline CDR1 is SGHRS and CDR2 YFSETQ. V was trimmed by 3 bases and J by 0 bases, leaving 9 bases between them. The CDR3 sequence is 15 residues long. DNA of the CDR3: TGCGCCAGCAGCTGGACACGTGCAACTAATGAAAAACTGTTTTTT. Amino acids: CASSWTRATNEKLFF.

The chain joins TRBV9 to TRBJ2-5; 11 nucleotides agree with TRBD2. The CDR3 is 16 residues long. Per the germline V gene, CDR1 is SGDLS and CDR2 is YYNGEE. The ends lost 0 bases at V and 3 bases at J; junction bases unmatched: 4. Here the CDR3 DNA reads TGTGCCAGCAGCGTAGGGTTAGCGGGAGGGGAAGAGACCCAGTACTTC. It translates to CASSVGLAGGEETQYF. The full variable domain, completed using reference TRBV9 and TRBJ2-5, is DSGVTQTPKHLITATGQRVTLRCSPRSGDLSVYWYQQSLDQGLQFLIQYYNGEERAKGNILERFSAQQFPDLHSELNLSSLELGDSALYFCASSVGLAGGEETQYFGPGTRLLVL.

The chain carries TRBV5-1 and TRBJ2-5; no reliable D call. This CDR3 spans 13 amino acids. The germline gives CDR1 SGHRS, CDR2 YFSETQ. V was pared by 2 bases and J by 0 bases, with 5 bases between. The CDR3, as DNA: TGCGCCAGCAGCTTCGGCGACCAAGAGACCCAGTACTTC. Protein sequence: CASSFGDQETQYF.

This clone was detected once. The chain recombines TRBV7-6 with TRBJ2-5, with D perhaps matching TRBD1 (5 bases). Looked up from germline, CDR1 is SGHVS and CDR2 is FNYEAQ. The CDR3 is 18 residues long. V lost 4 bases and J 1 base, leaving 22 bases between the germline ends. The CDR3 protein is CASSSQGLGQALQETQYF. In DNA form, the CDR3 reads TGTGCCAGCAGCTCCCAGGGCTTGGGCCAGGCCCTCCAAGAGACCCAGTACTTC.

The chain uses TRBV2 and TRBJ2-3; 10 nucleotides agree with TRBD1. From germline, CDR1 is SNHLY and CDR2 FYNNEI. This CDR3 spans 15 amino acids. Trimming removed 6 bases from V and 0 bases from J; junction bases left unmatched: 3. CDR3 amino acids: CASRGTGASTDTQYF. In DNA form, the CDR3 reads TGTGCCAGCAGGGGGACAGGGGCTAGCACAGATACGCAGTATTTT.

This clone is a singleton in its sample. CDR3 sequence reads: CASKAAGELFF. CDR3 nucleotide sequence: TGTGCCAGCAAAGCTGCCGGGGAGCTGTTTTTT. This chain joins TRBV11-3 and TRBJ2-2, with D uncertain. CDR3 length: 11 amino acids. CDR1 is SGHNT, CDR2 YENEEA, per germline. With 7 bases removed from V and 6 bases from J, the gap between germline ends came to 6 bases.

The V and J genes are TRBV10-3 and TRBJ1-1; a possible D gene is TRBD1 (6 bases). The CDR3 extends over 14 amino acids. From germline, CDR1 is ENHRY and CDR2 SYGVKD. V gave up 1 base and J gave up 7 bases, with 13 bases separating them. CDR3 amino acids: CAISEFTGSSEAFF. The CDR3 DNA sequence: TGTGCCATCAGTGAGTTTACAGGGTCGAGTGAAGCTTTCTTT.

The V gene is TRBV2, the J gene TRBJ2-7; possibly TRBD2 for D (7 bases). The ends were cut back, 5 bases at V and 2 bases at J, with 16 bases in the middle. Per the germline V gene, CDR1 is SNHLY and CDR2 is FYNNEI. The CDR3 has 15 residues. The DNA of the CDR3 is TGTGCCAGCAGTTTGACGGGGGGCAGGACCTACGAGCAGTACTTC. Translated: CASSLTGGRTYEQYF.

V usage is TRBV27 and J usage is TRBJ2-7; D may be TRBD1 or TRBD2 (7 bases each). Germline CDR1 and CDR2: MNHEY and SMNVEV (reference sequence). The germline V and J ends were trimmed by 2 bases and 0 bases, with 17 bases remaining between them. This CDR3 has 17 amino acids. Here the CDR3 reads CASSLRGGTAYSYEQYF. The CDR3 nucleotides are TGTGCCAGCAGTTTAAGGGGAGGGACAGCCTACTCCTACGAGCAGTACTTC.

In its sample, this clone was seen once. J is TRBJ2-2 and V is TRBV9; 7 bases match TRBD2. Germline V gives CDR1 SGDLS, CDR2 YYNGEE. The CDR3 has 14 amino acids. V dropped 0 bases and J dropped 6; count of bases not matched to a gene: 2. The CDR3 nucleotides are TGTGCCAGCAGCGTAGGCGGGAGTGCCGGGGAGCTGTTTTTT. It translates to CASSVGGSAGELFF.

The chain carries TRBV29-1 and TRBJ2-1, with D perhaps TRBD1 (6 bases). Trimming left V 6 bases short and J 5 bases short, with 20 bases between. Germline CDR1 is SQVTM and CDR2 is ANQGSEA. This CDR3 is built from 15 residues. CDR3 residues: CSVDTGIKSHNEQFF. The CDR3 DNA follows: TGCAGCGTAGATACAGGGATTAAGTCCCACAATGAGCAGTTCTTC.

This clone has just one count. The chain couples TRBV11-2 to TRBJ1-4, with 11 bases aligning to TRBD1. Germline CDR1 SGHAT, CDR2 FQNNGV. Trimming took 5 bases from V and 5 from J; bases not matched to a gene: 1. This CDR3 is built from 14 residues. The CDR3 DNA reads TGTGCCAGCAGCCGGGACAGGGGGAATGAAAAACTGTTTTTT. Its translation: CASSRDRGNEKLFF. Using reference TRBV11-2 and TRBJ1-4 for the parts outside the CDR3, the full variable domain is EAGVAQSPRYKIIEKRQSVAFWCNPISGHATLYWYQQILGQGPKLLIQFQNNGVVDDSQLPKDRFSAERLKGVDSTLKIQPAKLEDSAVYLCASSRDRGNEKLFFGSGTQLSVL.

CDR3 in amino acids: CAWSVMDAEQFF. In DNA form, the CDR3 reads TGTGCCTGGAGTGTAATGGACGCTGAGCAGTTCTTC. The J gene is TRBJ2-1, the V gene TRBV30; D is uncertain. Per germline, CDR1 GTSNPN and CDR2 SVGIG (reference sequence). The CDR3 sequence is 12 residues long. V was shortened by 0 bases and J by 9 bases, with 9 bases between the two germline ends.

The chain links TRBV19 to TRBJ2-7, with D possibly called TRBD1 or TRBD2 (5 bases each). Germline-derived CDR1 and CDR2 are LNHDA and SQIVND (reference sequence). V lost 4 bases to trimming and J lost 3 bases, with 10 bases between them. The CDR3 has 13 residues. CDR3 coding DNA: TGTGCCAGTAGTACGGGACCTTACTACGAGCAGTACTTC. Protein sequence: CASSTGPYYEQYF.